The clone carrying this T cell receptor beta chain was seen only a few times. Its antigen is not known. The TCR beta cDNA libraries contained unique molecular identifiers. One entry per CDR3 protein, called by TCRdb with MiXCR from the PCR reads. The table records roughly 200,000 distinct CDR3 sequences, approximately 28% of them present only once. The data belong to a study of post-analysis software for immune sequencing data. Study-wide points: Roughly 5 TRBV segments, including TRBV5-6, TRBV5-1 and TRBV20-1, were more frequent in patients than controls.

Germline V gene lookup returns CDR1 SGHRS and CDR2 YFSETQ. V was cut by 0 bases and J by 6 bases, with 16 bases left in between. The CDR3 runs 15 residues. This sequence joins TRBV5-1 and TRBJ2-7; D might be TRBD1 (7 bases). The specimen was blood. This TCR was recovered from a girl aged 2-17 years with multiple sclerosis. The CDR3 loop reads CASSLGSGGGSEQYF. For the CDR3, the DNA is TGCGCCAGCAGCTTGGGTTCAGGGGGAGGATCCGAGCAGTACTTC.